This T cell receptor (beta chain) was sequenced during a study of beta chain features in type 1 diabetes. Staining for CD45RO/CCR7/CD25/CD127/CD95/CD27 allowed sorting of CD4+ naive, central memory, regulatory and stem cell-like memory cells. Study results and limitations: A pattern of fewer insertions and more deletions at VDJ junctions was seen in type 1 diabetes patients. The study found moderately but significantly shorter TCRB CDR3s in all four CD4+ subsets of Type 1 diabetes patients.

The isolated RNA, all of it, was reverse transcribed, so expressed TCRB transcripts were what got sequenced. The assay was immunoSEQ multiplex PCR, and TCRdb's table has in-frame clones only and misses some. In the table there are some 280,000 clones, 13% to 15% of which are singletons. This clone turned up a few times. Its antigen is as yet unknown. Sequenced input: naive CD4+ T cells from blood. The sequence was obtained from a man aged 30 to 39 with type 1 diabetes.

CDR3 sequence: CASSQTEEQGRGNEQYF. The CDR3, as DNA: TGTGCCAGCAGCCAGACAGAGGAACAGGGGAGAGGAAACGAGCAGTACTTC. This chain links TRBV14 with TRBJ2-7, with 7 bases lining up with TRBD1. The CDR3 runs to 17 residues. From germline, CDR1 is SGHDN and CDR2 FVKESK. Trimming at V came to 3 bases and at J to 5 bases, leaving 16 bases not matched to a gene.